This T cell receptor (beta chain) was sequenced for a study of shared clonotypes between healthy human individuals. Naive CD8 cells lacked CD45RO, underwent positive selection for CCR7 and left out terminally differentiated effector memory CD45RA+ cells. Libraries were prepared by immunoSEQ multiplex PCR; TCRdb keeps only in-frame clonotypes and omits some of them. This sample has about 580,000 clones, with roughly 98% found just once. The trim removed 1 base at V and 1 base at J, leaving 8 bases unmatched. The CDR3 has 19 residues. Germline V gene lookup returns CDR1 SGHAT and CDR2 FQNNGV. The sequence came from a man aged 25-45 years in good health. Sequences were obtained from naive CD8+ T cells sorted from blood. This sequence joins TRBV11-2 and TRBJ2-6, with 9 bases fitting TRBD1. CDR3 amino acids: CASSLVRDRVGSGANVLTF. The DNA for the CDR3 is TGTGCCAGCAGCTTAGTCAGGGACAGGGTCGGGTCTGGGGCCAACGTCCTGACTTTC.